This T cell receptor (beta chain) was observed in a study of T cell responses to AZD1222 COVID-19 vaccine. Findings and limits, study-wide: Baseline seropositivity occurred in only six AZD1222 recipients. Increases in Spike-specific TCR breadth and depth were seen after two AZD1222 doses.

Germline CDR1 is SGHTA and CDR2 is FQGNSA. The ends were cut back, 0 bases at V and 2 bases at J, with 10 bases in the middle. The CDR3 runs to 15 residues. The count of this clone is one. Its specificity is not known. The table came from immunoSEQ multiplex PCR; TCRdb's copy has only in-frame clones and leaves some out. Among about 35,000 clones, about nine tenths were seen once, and the ten largest hold approximately 9.9%. The TCR comes from an adult who received the AZD1222 COVID-19 vaccine. Sequenced here: peripheral blood, sampled 28 days after the second AZD1222 dose. V and J are TRBV7-2 and TRBJ1-1, with D tentatively TRBD1 (5 bases). The CDR3 bases are TGTGCCAGCAGCTTAGCGGCAGGGTCTAACACTGAAGCTTTCTTT. Residues: CASSLAAGSNTEAFF.